Below, one T cell receptor beta chain is given with its context. This entry comes from a study of blood T cell repertoires in COVID-19. Assay: immunoSEQ multiplex PCR; the TCRdb copy retains only in-frame clones and omits some. The sample holds 160,000 or so clones, roughly 90% seen once. The clonotype originates from a woman aged 60 to 75 who had recovered from COVID-19. The material sequenced was peripheral blood.

This CDR3 reads CASTFRGGDTEAFF. CDR3 bases: TGTGCCAGTACCTTTCGGGGAGGGGACACTGAAGCTTTCTTT. The rearrangement uses TRBV19 and TRBJ1-1; possible D gene TRBD1, 5 bases. The CDR3 is made up of 14 amino acids. The V end lost 7 bases, the J end lost 3 bases, and 15 bases lay between the germline ends. Germline CDR1 is LNHDA and CDR2 is SQIVND (reference sequence).